This is a list of T cell receptor beta chains from one sample in a study of blood T cell repertoires in COVID-19. Repertoires were generated with immunoSEQ multiplex PCR, while TCRdb's copy carries only in-frame clones and drops some. The sample shows fewer than 200,000 clones, 80% of them seen only once. The sample consisted of peripheral blood. These receptors all come from a man in his sixties with acute or convalescent COVID-19. The conserved cysteine and the conserved F or W are not part of the CDR3 here. Fields, in order: J gene, clone size, V gene, CDR3 protein. Clone size, where shown, is once, few, many, or a class for clones that have expanded.

J gene: TRBJ1-4; clone size: -; V gene: TRBV19; CDR3 protein: ASSHREKNEKLF
J gene: TRBJ2-3; clone size: -; V gene: TRBV2; CDR3 protein: ASSVSSPSSTDTQY
J gene: TRBJ1-1; clone size: -; V gene: TRBV7-2; CDR3 protein: ASSLVAGATEAF
J gene: TRBJ2-7; clone size: -; V gene: TRBV27; CDR3 protein: ASSLRFTSGTYEQY
J gene: TRBJ1-2; clone size: -; V gene: TRBV9; CDR3 protein: ASSQQHGYT
J gene: TRBJ2-7; clone size: -; V gene: TRBV6-5; CDR3 protein: ASGLSGASYEQY
J gene: TRBJ2-5; clone size: -; V gene: TRBV24-1; CDR3 protein: ATSDLGGTQY
J gene: TRBJ2-1; clone size: -; V gene: TRBV19; CDR3 protein: ASSIGTGGYNEQF
J gene: TRBJ1-1; clone size: -; V gene: TRBV6-6; CDR3 protein: ASTAIGGAEAF
J gene: TRBJ2-2; clone size: -; V gene: TRBV7-3; CDR3 protein: ASSDRAGTGELF
J gene: TRBJ2-1; clone size: -; V gene: TRBV4-2; CDR3 protein: ASSQEWTSAPSYNEQF
J gene: TRBJ1-5; clone size: -; V gene: TRBV19; CDR3 protein: ASSILGGNQPQH
J gene: TRBJ2-1; clone size: -; V gene: TRBV2; CDR3 protein: ASSGLANRSEQF
J gene: TRBJ1-1; clone size: -; V gene: TRBV27; CDR3 protein: ASSLLSETSEAF
J gene: TRBJ1-3; clone size: -; V gene: TRBV9; CDR3 protein: ASSGRGGSGNTIY
J gene: TRBJ1-1; clone size: few; V gene: TRBV12-3/TRBV12-4; CDR3 protein: ASRKTTEAF
J gene: TRBJ2-3; clone size: -; V gene: TRBV9; CDR3 protein: ASSLGIAGVTDTQY
J gene: TRBJ1-2; clone size: once; V gene: TRBV28; CDR3 protein: ASRYQGGGYGYT
J gene: TRBJ2-5; clone size: -; V gene: TRBV5-1; CDR3 protein: ASSLAPTTTQETQY
J gene: TRBJ1-2; clone size: -; V gene: TRBV24-1; CDR3 protein: ATSDIGGNYGYT
J gene: TRBJ2-3; clone size: -; V gene: TRBV24-1; CDR3 protein: ATSESGSADTQY
J gene: TRBJ1-1; clone size: -; V gene: TRBV24-1; CDR3 protein: AEERNTEAF
J gene: TRBJ2-5; clone size: -; V gene: TRBV6-6; CDR3 protein: ASSGTGRETQY
J gene: TRBJ2-1; clone size: -; V gene: TRBV10-3; CDR3 protein: AISDGLAGNEQF
J gene: TRBJ1-5; clone size: -; V gene: TRBV19; CDR3 protein: ASSTSLAGAYQPQH
J gene: TRBJ2-1; clone size: -; V gene: TRBV5-4; CDR3 protein: ASSRTSGSDNEQF
J gene: TRBJ2-1; clone size: -; V gene: TRBV9; CDR3 protein: ASSVDSGGQF
J gene: TRBJ2-7; clone size: -; V gene: TRBV4-2; CDR3 protein: ASSQGGGATYEQY
J gene: TRBJ2-1; clone size: -; V gene: TRBV28; CDR3 protein: ASSLGGLETQF
J gene: TRBJ2-2; clone size: -; V gene: TRBV6-7; CDR3 protein: ASISGGRLGELF
J gene: TRBJ1-2; clone size: -; V gene: TRBV5-6; CDR3 protein: ASSLRDTYGYT
J gene: TRBJ1-2; clone size: -; V gene: TRBV6-6; CDR3 protein: ASISRGQGQVGYT
J gene: TRBJ2-5; clone size: -; V gene: TRBV5-5; CDR3 protein: ASSLSGQYQETQY
J gene: TRBJ1-5; clone size: -; V gene: TRBV5-4; CDR3 protein: ASSSQGEDQPQH
J gene: TRBJ2-4; clone size: -; V gene: TRBV2; CDR3 protein: ASSDEDGIAKNIQY
J gene: TRBJ1-2; clone size: -; V gene: TRBV29-1; CDR3 protein: SVEGGYGYT
J gene: TRBJ2-7; clone size: -; V gene: TRBV28; CDR3 protein: ASSLGLAGGVEQY
J gene: TRBJ2-2; clone size: -; V gene: TRBV7-2; CDR3 protein: ASSIGTAGELF
J gene: TRBJ1-5; clone size: -; V gene: TRBV6-5; CDR3 protein: ASSPRQYNQPQH
J gene: TRBJ2-1; clone size: -; V gene: TRBV5-1; CDR3 protein: ASSYLQGRDYNEQF
J gene: TRBJ2-2; clone size: -; V gene: TRBV14; CDR3 protein: ASSRTGANTGELF